Presented here are 17 T cell receptor beta chains from one specimen sequenced in a study of blood T cell repertoires in COVID-19 (dated by TCRdb to 2020 to 2022). Library construction relied on the immunoSEQ multiplex PCR assay. Here the immuneACCESS table is served through TCRdb, limited to in-frame sequences with V and J called. Missing clones are a known gap in these copies; in checked studies unresolved V genes cover under half, and the rest lacks a known reason. The sample profile shows fewer than 300,000 clones; 80% to 95% of them were found once. The ten largest account for under 3% of the sample. Sample: peripheral blood. The origin of the receptors is a person aged 18 to 30 with COVID-19, enrolled during active disease.

The J gene is TRBJ1-1, the V gene TRBV11-2; D perhaps matches TRBD1 (5 bases). The V end was cut by 3 bases, the J end by 7 bases, with 9 bases between. CDR1 and CDR2 (germline): SGHAT, FQNNGV. The CDR3 is 12 residues long. CDR3 nucleotide sequence: TGTGCCAGCAGCTTCGACAGAGGTGAAGCTTTCTTT. This gives the protein CASSFDRGEAFF.

The chain has TRBV7-8 and TRBJ2-1; maybe TRBD2 (5 bases). Trimming stripped 2 bases from V and 9 bases from J, with 11 bases between. Germline V gives CDR1 SGHVS, CDR2 FQNEAQ. CDR3 length: 13 residues. The CDR3 is CASSLIRGSEQFF. For the CDR3, the DNA is TGTGCCAGCAGCTTAATTCGCGGGTCTGAGCAGTTCTTC.

The chain uses TRBV24-1 and TRBJ2-1; the D is unclear. The V end lost 3 bases, the J end lost 8 bases, and 10 bases lay between the germline ends. There are 13 residues in the CDR3. Germline CDR1 and CDR2: KGHDR and SFDVKD. CDR3 sequence (DNA): TGTGCCACCAGTGATCATCCCAGCGATGAGCAGTTCTTC. Translating it yields CATSDHPSDEQFF.

J is TRBJ2-7 and V is TRBV4-1, with D unclear. In germline, CDR1 is MGHRA, CDR2 YSYEKL. Trimming removed 0 bases at V and 5 bases at J, with 8 bases between. This CDR3 region has 13 residues. CDR3 DNA sequence: TGCGCCAGCAGCCAAGAGAACAGAGACGAGCAGTACTTC. It is translated as CASSQENRDEQYF.

This chain links TRBV19 with TRBJ2-5; D possibly corresponds to TRBD1 (6 bases). The CDR3 is made up of 15 amino acids. The germline V gene has CDR1 LNHDA and CDR2 SQIVND (reference sequence). Trimming stripped 5 bases from V and 5 bases from J, with 18 bases between. CDR3 DNA: TGTGCCAGTAGTCCCACAGGGAATACCAGGGAGACCCAGTACTTC. This gives the protein CASSPTGNTRETQYF.

This chain links TRBV28 with TRBJ2-1, with D unclear. Trimming stripped 5 bases from V and 4 bases from J, with 6 bases between. Germline CDR1 MDHEN, CDR2 SYDVKM. The CDR3 length is 12 residues. CDR3 loop: CASSTLYNEQFF. The CDR3, as DNA: TGTGCCAGCAGTACCCTATACAATGAGCAGTTCTTC.

This chain uses TRBV5-1 with TRBJ1-6; 7 bases are shared with TRBD1. The junction had 3 bases not matched to a gene; V was cut back by 1 base and J by 5 bases. This CDR3 is 15 amino acids long. Per the germline V gene, CDR1 is SGHRS and CDR2 is YFSETQ. Written as DNA, the CDR3 is TGCGCCAGCAGCTTGTCGACAGGGAATAATTCACCCCTCCACTTT. Protein product: CASSLSTGNNSPLHF.

This clone appeared once. The rearrangement joins TRBV19 to TRBJ2-3, with D unresolved. Germline lookup yields CDR1 LNHDA and CDR2 SQIVND (reference sequence). V was trimmed by 5 bases and J by 0 bases, leaving 15 bases between them. The CDR3 spans 16 residues. The CDR3 DNA reads TGTGCCAGTAGTCCGCCTGAGTTGCGGAGCACAGATACGCAGTATTTT. Translation gives CASSPPELRSTDTQYF.

This clone came up once. The J gene is TRBJ2-1, the V gene TRBV6-5; 9 positions agree with TRBD1. V lost 5 bases, J lost 7 bases, and 6 bases stayed unmatched. CDR1 is MNHEY and CDR2 is SVGAGI in the germline V gene. This CDR3 is 14 amino acids long. The CDR3 region has the DNA TGTGCCAGCAGTCCTGGACAGGGGTTGAATGAGCAGTTCTTC. This codes for CASSPGQGLNEQFF.

The chain has TRBV11-2 and TRBJ2-2; a possible D gene is TRBD1 (6 bases). This CDR3 comprises 14 residues. The ends were cut back, 5 bases at V and 6 bases at J, with 13 bases in the middle. Germline-derived CDR1 and CDR2 are SGHAT and FQNNGV. CDR3 coding DNA: TGTGCCAGCAGCCCGCTGAAGGGGGCCGGGGAGCTGTTTTTT. Translating it yields CASSPLKGAGELFF.

CDR3 DNA: TGCGCCAGCAGCCAAGATGGAGAGCGCTACTTC. The encoded protein is CASSQDGERYF. The chain joins TRBV4-1 to TRBJ2-7; D is uncertain. V was cut by 0 bases and J by 13 bases, with 10 bases left in between. This CDR3 is 11 amino acids long. Per germline, CDR1 MGHRA and CDR2 YSYEKL.

The chain uses TRBV10-1 and TRBJ2-7, with D unresolved. V was clipped by 1 base and J by 1 base, with 14 bases between them. The CDR3 runs to 16 residues. The germline gives CDR1 WNHNN, CDR2 SYGVQD (reference sequence). In DNA form, the CDR3 reads TGCGCCAGCAGTGAGTTTGCGGCCCTCCATTCCTACGAGCAGTACTTC. It specifies CASSEFAALHSYEQYF.

V usage is TRBV13 and J usage is TRBJ2-2, with no clear D. V lost 1 base and J lost 8, with 2 bases in between. The CDR3 sequence is 11 residues long. Looked up from germline, CDR1 is PRHDT and CDR2 is FYEKMQ (reference sequence). In DNA, the CDR3 is TGTGCCAGCAGCTTAGCTGGGGAGCTGTTTTTT. The encoded protein is CASSLAGELFF.

This clone was detected once. The genes are TRBV3-1 (or the pseudogene TRBV3-2) and TRBJ2-5, with D unresolved. The germline V gene has CDR1 LGHDT and CDR2 YNNKEL (reference sequence). CDR3 length equals 12 residues. V was pared by 3 bases and J by 4 bases, with 6 bases between. Written as DNA, the CDR3 is TGTGCCAGCAGCCACAGATTAGAGACCCAGTACTTC. Amino acids: CASSHRLETQYF.

This chain joins TRBV15 and TRBJ2-3; TRBD1 matches 9 bases. The CDR3 covers 15 residues. The J segment lost 3 bases and the V segment lost 8 bases, leaving 9 bases of the junction unmatched. CDR1 and CDR2 (germline): LNHNV, YYDKDF (reference sequence). In DNA, the CDR3 is TGTGCCACCCGAGAGGGGGACAGGGAGACAGATACGCAGTATTTT. This sequence encodes CATREGDRETDTQYF.

The J gene is TRBJ1-4, the V gene TRBV5-4; TRBD1 agrees at 7 bases. J gave up 4 bases and V 4 bases, and 4 bases lay outside the gene matches. The CDR3 consists of 14 residues. Germline V gives CDR1 SGHNT, CDR2 YYREEE (reference sequence). CDR3 residues: CASSGGQNNEKLFF. DNA for the CDR3: TGTGCCAGCAGCGGGGGACAGAATAATGAAAAACTGTTTTTT.

This clone was observed a handful of times. The chain couples TRBV6-5 to TRBJ2-1; TRBD2 matches 7 bases. CDR3 length equals 12 residues. Germline CDR1 reads MNHEY; CDR2 reads SVGAGI. Unmatched junction bases numbered 8, after V lost 5 bases and J lost 13 bases. CDR3 in amino acids: CASSPSAGYQFF. The CDR3 DNA reads TGTGCCAGCAGTCCCTCAGCGGGATACCAGTTCTTC.